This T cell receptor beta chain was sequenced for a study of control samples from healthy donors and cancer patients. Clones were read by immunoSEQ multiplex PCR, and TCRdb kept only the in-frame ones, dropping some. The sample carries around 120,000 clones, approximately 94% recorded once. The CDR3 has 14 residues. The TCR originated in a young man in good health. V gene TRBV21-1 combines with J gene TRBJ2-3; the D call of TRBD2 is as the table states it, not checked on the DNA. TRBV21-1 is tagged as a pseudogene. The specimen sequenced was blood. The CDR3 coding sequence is TGTGCCAGCAGCAATCGGGGTGAAGGAGATACGCAGTATTTT. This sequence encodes CASSNRGEGDTQYF.